The 23 T cell receptor beta chains given below trace back to one sample, sequenced in a study of a mutant IDH1 vaccine in newly diagnosed glioma. The time point: week 11, during vaccination. The content of each vaccine dose was 300 ug of mutant IDH1 20-mer peptide, and topical imiquimod accompanied it. Produced via immunoSEQ multiplex PCR; TCRdb's table is partial and in-frame only. This repertoire shows about 21,000 clones, roughly nine tenths found once; its top ten account for 4.5% to 6%. What these receptors recognize is not known. This specimen consisted of PBMCs, obtained from a glioma patient whose treatment included an IDH1 peptide vaccine. The origin of the receptors is a woman in her thirties or forties with glioma.

This sequence joins TRBV11-3 and TRBJ1-1; D is ambiguous. The germline gives CDR1 SGHNT, CDR2 YENEEA. This CDR3 spans 15 amino acids. Trimming left V 2 bases short and J 3 bases short, with 13 bases between. CDR3 residues: CASSLRGNGDTEAFF. The CDR3 nucleotides are TGTGCCAGCAGCTTAAGAGGGAATGGGGACACTGAAGCTTTCTTT.

The chain employs TRBV5-1 and TRBJ1-4; D call uncertain. Germline V gives CDR1 SGHRS, CDR2 YFSETQ. The CDR3 runs 13 residues. Trimming cost V 0 bases and J 5 bases, with 5 bases left between them. For the CDR3, the DNA is TGCGCCAGCAGCTTGGTGAACAATGAAAAACTGTTTTTT. Translating gives CASSLVNNEKLFF. The full variable domain, its missing parts supplied by reference TRBV5-1 and TRBJ1-4, is KAGVTQTPRYLIKTRGQQVTLSCSPISGHRSVSWYQQTPGQGLQFLFEYFSETQRNKGNFPGRFSGRQFSNSRSEMNVSTLELGDSALYLCASSLVNNEKLFFGSGTQLSVL.

V is TRBV10-3 and J is TRBJ2-5, with a tentative D call TRBD1 (5 bases). Deletions cut 10 bases from V and 4 bases from J, with 22 bases between. CDR1 and CDR2 (germline): ENHRY, SYGVKD. This CDR3 is built from 15 residues. The CDR3 spells CATKSVPQGGETQYF. As DNA, the CDR3 is TGTGCCACGAAATCGGTCCCCCAGGGCGGAGAGACCCAGTACTTC.

The CDR3 loop reads CASSQITGNTEAFF. In nucleotides, the CDR3 is TGTGCCAGCAGCCAGATAACAGGGAACACTGAAGCTTTCTTT. The rearrangement joins TRBV5-5 to TRBJ1-1; TRBD1 is a possible D gene (5 bases). Germline V gene sequence: CDR1 SGHKS, CDR2 YYEKEE (reference sequence). Trimming shortened V by 4 bases and J by 1 base, and 11 bases separated the two germline ends. This CDR3 contains 14 residues.

The chain joins TRBV28 to TRBJ2-2; D is unclear. The germline CDR1 and CDR2 sequences are MDHEN and SYDVKM. V was shortened by 3 bases and J by 6 bases, with 2 bases between the two germline ends. CDR3 length equals 11 residues. The CDR3 DNA sequence: TGTGCCAGCAGTTTGGCCGGGGAGCTGTTTTTT. Translation gives CASSLAGELFF.

This chain links TRBV5-8 with TRBJ1-5; D is perhaps TRBD1 (5 bases). The V gene's germline CDR1 is SGHTS and CDR2 YDEGEE. The CDR3 totals 17 residues. The ends were cut back, 4 bases at V and 6 bases at J, with 23 bases in the middle. Here the CDR3 reads CASSKELGRSGIQPQHF. The CDR3 nucleotides are TGTGCCAGCAGCAAAGAACTGGGCCGGTCAGGGATTCAGCCCCAGCATTTT.

This clone was detected only a few times. The genes are TRBV29-1 and TRBJ1-1; the D is unclear. The V end lost 4 bases, the J end lost 3 bases, and 9 bases lay between the germline ends. Germline V gives CDR1 SQVTM, CDR2 ANQGSEA. CDR3 length: 12 amino acids. The CDR3 sequence: CSVVDGYTEAFF. In nucleotides, the CDR3 is TGCAGCGTTGTGGACGGTTACACTGAAGCTTTCTTT.

This clone was recorded a few times. The chain joins TRBV4-2 to TRBJ2-6; 8 bases agree with TRBD1. Germline assignment: CDR1 LGHNA and CDR2 YNFKEQ. The V and J ends lost 2 bases and 1 base, in that order; junction bases with no gene match: 4. CDR3 length equals 17 residues. CDR3 in DNA: TGTGCCAGCAGCCAAATGGACAGGGAGTCTGGGGCCAACGTCCTGACTTTC. This sequence encodes CASSQMDRESGANVLTF.

The chain has TRBV5-5 and TRBJ1-5, with D possibly being TRBD1 (6 bases). Trimming removed 3 bases from V and 3 bases from J, with 13 bases in between. Looked up from germline, CDR1 is SGHKS and CDR2 is YYEKEE (reference sequence). The CDR3 is made up of 15 amino acids. For the CDR3, the DNA is TGTGCCAGCAGCTCTACCGGACAGAACAATCAGCCCCAGCATTTT. This sequence encodes CASSSTGQNNQPQHF. The entire variable domain, with the rest obtained from reference TRBV5-5 and TRBJ1-5, is as follows: DAGVTQSPTHLIKTRGQQVTLRCSPISGHKSVSWYQQVLGQGPQFIFQYYEKEERGRGNFPDRFSARQFPNYSSELNVNALLLGDSALYLCASSSTGQNNQPQHFGDGTRLSIL.

The DNA for the CDR3 is TGTGCCAGCAGTGAGGGGGCCGCCACCGGGGAGCTGTTTTTT. This codes for CASSEGAATGELFF. The chain carries TRBV9 and TRBJ2-2, with 7 bases lining up with TRBD1. Per germline, CDR1 SGDLS and CDR2 YYNGEE. The ends lost 5 bases at V and 4 bases at J; junction bases unmatched: 5. The CDR3 extends over 14 amino acids.

The J gene is TRBJ2-2, the V gene TRBV4-2, with D uncertain. Trimming cost V 4 bases and J 5 bases, with 5 bases left between them. CDR1 and CDR2 (germline): LGHNA, YNFKEQ. The CDR3 has 12 residues. The DNA of the CDR3 is TGTGCCAGCAGCCGGGTGACCGGGGAGCTGTTTTTT. This codes for CASSRVTGELFF.

The chain links TRBV9 to TRBJ1-3; D unclear. V was clipped by 0 bases and J by 2 bases, with 15 bases between them. The CDR3 runs 17 residues. Germline V CDR1 and CDR2: SGDLS, YYNGEE. CDR3 sequence (DNA): TGTGCCAGCAGCGTAGACGCGGGGTCTTCGACTGGAAACACCATATATTTT. It translates to CASSVDAGSSTGNTIYF. The full variable domain, with the rest looked up from reference TRBV9 and TRBJ1-3, is DSGVTQTPKHLITATGQRVTLRCSPRSGDLSVYWYQQSLDQGLQFLIQYYNGEERAKGNILERFSAQQFPDLHSELNLSSLELGDSALYFCASSVDAGSSTGNTIYFGEGSWLTVV.

CDR3 sequence reads: CASSLGSVTTEAFF. The CDR3 DNA is TGTGCCAGCAGCTTAGGTTCTGTCACCACTGAAGCTTTCTTT. V gene TRBV7-8 combines with J gene TRBJ1-1; the D is unclear. Trimming took 1 base from V and 4 from J, leaving 10 bases between them. This CDR3 spans 14 amino acids. Looked up from germline, CDR1 is SGHVS and CDR2 is FQNEAQ.

The V and J genes are TRBV7-2 and TRBJ2-2, with TRBD1 matching over 8 bases. Germline V gene lookup returns CDR1 SGHTA and CDR2 FQGNSA. The V and J ends lost 9 bases and 0 bases, in that order; junction bases with no gene match: 6. CDR3 length: 15 amino acids. CDR3: CARTRTGTNTGELFF. In DNA form, the CDR3 reads TGTGCCAGGACCCGGACAGGGACGAACACCGGGGAGCTGTTTTTT. Full variable domain (missing parts from reference TRBV7-2 and TRBJ2-2): GAGVSQSPSNKVTEKGKDVELRCDPISGHTALYWYRQSLGQGLEFLIYFQGNSAPDKSGLPSDRFSAERTGGSVSTLTIQRTQQEDSAVYLCARTRTGTNTGELFFGEGSRLTVL.

The rearrangement joins TRBV5-6 to TRBJ2-2; D remains ambiguous. V was clipped by 2 bases and J by 0 bases, with 8 bases between them. This CDR3 is 15 amino acids long. Germline-derived CDR1 and CDR2 are SGHDT and YYEEEE. Here the CDR3 reads CASSLSGTNTGELFF. CDR3 in DNA: TGTGCCAGCAGCTTATCTGGGACGAACACCGGGGAGCTGTTTTTT.

As to this clone: The same CDR3 can be traced to other DNA sequences in this sample. CDR3 sequence (DNA): TGTGCCAGTAGTATTGGGACAGGGCCTGAAAAACTGTTTTTT. Translated, it gives CASSIGTGPEKLFF. The chain links TRBV19 to TRBJ1-4; 9 nucleotides align to TRBD1. Trimming took 3 bases from V and 7 from J; bases not matched to a gene: 3. This CDR3 spans 14 amino acids. The germline CDR1 and CDR2 sequences are LNHDA and SQIVND (reference sequence).

V and J are TRBV5-1 and TRBJ1-4, with D unresolved. The CDR3 spans 16 residues. Germline V gene data show CDR1 as SGHRS and CDR2 as YFSETQ. The V end lost 3 bases, the J end lost 0 bases, and 12 bases lay between the germline ends. For the CDR3, the DNA is TGCGCCAGCAGCTCGGGGATACGTGCAACTAATGAAAAACTGTTTTTT. Translating it yields CASSSGIRATNEKLFF.

About this clone: Other nucleotide sequences in the sample specify the same CDR3. The rearrangement uses TRBV7-6 and TRBJ1-1, with D uncertain. The CDR3 totals 13 residues. Germline V gene lookup returns CDR1 SGHVS and CDR2 FNYEAQ. Trimming stripped 5 bases from V and 2 bases from J, with 9 bases between. CDR3 nucleotides: TGTGCCAGCAGCCCGGGCCACAACACTGAAGCTTTCTTT. This encodes CASSPGHNTEAFF.

This rearrangement joins TRBV5-1 to TRBJ2-7; D is uncertain. The CDR3 runs to 14 residues. Germline V gives CDR1 SGHRS, CDR2 YFSETQ. The ends were cut back, 0 bases at V and 0 bases at J, with 7 bases in the middle. The CDR3 spells CASSLVLHSYEQYF. The DNA of the CDR3 is TGCGCCAGCAGCTTGGTCTTGCACTCCTACGAGCAGTACTTC.

The chain carries TRBV6-6 and TRBJ2-7; 7 bases are a match to TRBD2. CDR3 length equals 13 residues. The ends lost 5 bases at V and 3 bases at J; junction bases unmatched: 4. Germline CDR1 and CDR2: MNHNY and SVGAGI (reference sequence). The CDR3 nucleotides read TGTGCCAGCAGTCCCCGGACTAGCTACGAGCAGTACTTC. Translated: CASSPRTSYEQYF.

This clone was detected once. The chain is built from TRBV2 and TRBJ2-2, with D tentatively TRBD1 or TRBD2 (5 bases each). CDR1 and CDR2 (germline): SNHLY, FYNNEI. The CDR3 is 15 residues long. V gave up 6 bases and J gave up 4 bases, with 15 bases separating them. For the CDR3, the DNA is TGTGCCAGCAGCCGGGACGGGTCCCCCACCGGGGAGCTGTTTTTT. Protein sequence: CASSRDGSPTGELFF.

The rearrangement uses TRBV6-6 and TRBJ2-3, with D perhaps matching TRBD1 (6 bases). The germline V gene encodes CDR1 MNHNY and CDR2 SVGAGI (reference sequence). The germline V and J ends were trimmed by 6 bases and 7 bases, with 14 bases remaining between them. The CDR3 is made up of 13 amino acids. CDR3 protein: CASSLDRRYTQYF. The CDR3 nucleotides are TGTGCCAGCAGCCTTGACAGGCGGTATACGCAGTATTTT.

V usage is TRBV4-1 and J usage is TRBJ2-7, with D possibly matching TRBD2 (5 bases). The CDR3 covers 16 residues. CDR1 and CDR2 from the germline V gene are MGHRA and YSYEKL. V was clipped by 0 bases and J by 0 bases, with 12 bases between them. CDR3 protein: CASSQDPTTSSYEQYF. CDR3 nucleotides: TGCGCCAGCAGCCAAGACCCGACTACGAGCTCCTACGAGCAGTACTTC.